Each of the 16 T cell receptor beta chains below was sequenced from the same sample in a study of blood T cell repertoires in COVID-19. Measured with immunoSEQ multiplex PCR; TCRdb has only the in-frame clones, and not every one. Of a few hundred thousand clones listed, around four fifths were seen once; the top ten hold 20%. Sequenced input: peripheral blood. The source is a man aged 25-45 years with active or convalescent COVID-19.

The gene calls are TRBV27 and TRBJ2-7, with unresolved D. This CDR3 region has 12 residues. Trimming pared 6 bases from V and 4 bases from J, leaving 10 bases between. Germline V CDR1 and CDR2: MNHEY, SMNVEV (reference sequence). The CDR3 DNA is TGTGCCAGCAGGGATGACGGGTACGAGCAGTACTTC. Its translation is CASRDDGYEQYF.

This clone showed up just a few times. V usage is TRBV9 and J usage is TRBJ2-1; the match to TRBD1 covers 7 bases. Per germline, CDR1 SGDLS and CDR2 YYNGEE. V shed 0 bases, J shed 7 bases, and the junction held 7 bases outside the gene matches. The CDR3 contains 15 residues. The DNA of the CDR3 is TGTGCCAGCAGCGTAGCACAGGGGCCCCAAAATGAGCAGTTCTTC. This gives the protein CASSVAQGPQNEQFF.

This chain joins TRBV18 and TRBJ1-1; 8 bases agree with TRBD1. Germline CDR1 reads KGHSH; CDR2 reads LQKENI. V lost 3 bases, J lost 1 base, and 7 bases stayed unmatched. The CDR3 is 16 residues long. CDR3 nucleotides: TGTGCCAGCTCACCTCCCGGGACAGGACAGAACACTGAAGCTTTCTTT. Protein product: CASSPPGTGQNTEAFF. Full variable domain (rest looked up from reference TRBV18 and TRBJ1-1): NAGVMQNPRHLVRRRGQEARLRCSPMKGHSHVYWYRQLPEEGLKFMVYLQKENIIDESGMPKERFSAEFPKEGPSILRIQQVVRGDSAAYFCASSPPGTGQNTEAFFGQGTRLTVV.

V is TRBV9 and J is TRBJ2-1; 10 positions agree with TRBD1. This CDR3 comprises 20 residues. J gave up 8 bases and V 1 base, and 21 bases lay outside the gene matches. Germline lookup yields CDR1 SGDLS and CDR2 YYNGEE. CDR3 nucleotides: TGTGCCAGCAGCGTATATCTGGGACAGGGGACGGGAGGGCCATGGGATGAGCAGTTCTTC. It yields the protein CASSVYLGQGTGGPWDEQFF.

The V call is TRBV6-1, the J call TRBJ1-3; D perhaps matches TRBD1 (5 bases). The V end was cut by 2 bases, the J end by 4 bases, with 9 bases between. CDR3 length: 14 amino acids. Germline V lookup: CDR1 MNHNS, CDR2 SASEGT. CDR3 sequence: CASSEQGWGNTIYF. CDR3 bases: TGTGCCAGCAGTGAACAGGGTTGGGGAAACACCATATATTTT.

CDR3 DNA: TGCAGTGCTCGGGACAGGAGCGGCTACACCTTC. As protein: CSARDRSGYTF. The chain uses TRBV20-1 and TRBJ1-2, with TRBD1 matching 8 bases. This CDR3 region has 11 residues. Germline trimming cut 5 bases from V and 8 bases from J; bases unmatched to any gene: 4. Germline lookup yields CDR1 DFQATT and CDR2 SNEGSKA (reference sequence).

This clone was counted between two and nine times. The rearrangement uses TRBV27 and TRBJ2-7; the match to TRBD2 covers 10 bases. With 7 bases clipped from V and 6 bases from J, the junction kept 15 bases outside the gene matches. There are 16 residues in the CDR3. Germline CDR1 and CDR2: MNHEY and SMNVEV (reference sequence). The CDR3 DNA sequence: TGTGCCAGCAACCCGGGACTAGCGAACAGGTACGGCGAGCAGTACTTC. Translated, it gives CASNPGLANRYGEQYF.

The chain is built from TRBV27 and TRBJ1-4; D might be TRBD1 (6 bases). The CDR3 is made up of 14 amino acids. With 5 bases removed from V and 4 bases from J, the gap between germline ends came to 11 bases. Germline CDR1 MNHEY, CDR2 SMNVEV (reference sequence). The CDR3 DNA sequence: TGTGCCAGCAGTCAGGGACATAGTAATGAAAAACTGTTTTTT. Residues: CASSQGHSNEKLFF.

The chain couples TRBV5-4 to TRBJ1-3, with D uncertain. Trimming took off 3 bases at V and 4 bases at J, with 8 bases between the two ends. This CDR3 contains 13 residues. Germline CDR1 reads SGHNT; CDR2 reads YYREEE (reference sequence). The CDR3 spells CASSSFRGNTIYF. As DNA, the CDR3 is TGTGCCAGCAGCTCCTTCCGGGGAAACACCATATATTTT.

The rearrangement uses TRBV20-1 and TRBJ2-1; maybe TRBD1 (5 bases). Germline V gives CDR1 DFQATT, CDR2 SNEGSKA (reference sequence). The V and J ends lost 3 bases and 9 bases respectively, with 12 bases between them. The CDR3 has 12 amino acids. The CDR3 DNA follows: TGCAGTGCTAGTAGGGGTTCGGGTGAGCAGTTCTTC. Residues: CSASRGSGEQFF.

The J gene is TRBJ2-3, the V gene TRBV5-4; 7 bases match TRBD1. V was clipped by 4 bases and J by 5 bases; unmatched bases: 7. The germline V gene encodes CDR1 SGHNT and CDR2 YYREEE (reference sequence). This CDR3 is built from 14 residues. In DNA, the CDR3 is TGTGCCAGCAGCCCCCTGACAGGGAAAGATACGCAGTATTTT. It yields the protein CASSPLTGKDTQYF.

The sample holds a few counts of this clone. The chain uses TRBV20-1 and TRBJ1-1, with D unresolved. The germline CDR1 and CDR2 sequences are DFQATT and SNEGSKA (reference sequence). V was trimmed by 4 bases and J by 3 bases, leaving 6 bases between them. This CDR3 spans 11 amino acids. The CDR3 sequence is CSAKSDTEAFF. CDR3 in DNA: TGCAGTGCTAAATCGGACACTGAAGCTTTCTTT.

This chain connects TRBV30 to TRBJ1-1; the D gene is possibly TRBD1 (6 bases). Per germline, CDR1 GTSNPN and CDR2 SVGIG (reference sequence). Trimming pared 2 bases from V and 4 bases from J, leaving 8 bases between. CDR3 length: 12 residues. The CDR3 nucleotides are TGTGCCTGGAGTAGGGGGACCACTGAAGCTTTCTTT. Amino acid sequence: CAWSRGTTEAFF. Variable domain in full (rest from reference TRBV30 and TRBJ1-1): SQTIHQWPATLVQPVGSPLSLECTVEGTSNPNLYWYRQAAGRGLQLLFYSVGIGQISSEVPQNLSASRPQDRQFILSSKKLLLSDSGFYLCAWSRGTTEAFFGQGTRLTVV.

This clone showed up just a few times. The J gene is TRBJ2-5, the V gene TRBV28; TRBD1 might be the D (6 bases). This CDR3 has 13 residues. Looked up from germline, CDR1 is MDHEN and CDR2 is SYDVKM. V was trimmed by 10 bases and J by 5 bases, leaving 17 bases between them. CDR3 sequence: CAKMRGTGETQYF. CDR3 nucleotide sequence: TGTGCCAAGATGAGGGGGACGGGGGAGACCCAGTACTTC.

CDR3 sequence: CASSLAGLYGYTF. In DNA, the CDR3 is TGTGCCAGCAGCTTAGCGGGGCTCTATGGCTACACCTTC. This rearrangement joins TRBV7-2 to TRBJ1-2; TRBD1 is a possible D gene (5 bases). Between the trimmed V and J ends, which lost 0 bases and 4 bases, there was a span of 6 bases. There are 13 residues in the CDR3. The germline V gene encodes CDR1 SGHTA and CDR2 FQGNSA.

The rearrangement links TRBV13 to TRBJ1-1; D is possibly TRBD1 (6 bases). The CDR3 loop spans 18 amino acids. Per germline, CDR1 PRHDT and CDR2 FYEKMQ (reference sequence). The V end lost 5 bases, the J end lost 3 bases, and 25 bases lay between the germline ends. The CDR3 DNA is TGTGCCAGCAGCATTTATTCCGTGGACAGCCCCGGTGACACTGAAGCTTTCTTT. Residues: CASSIYSVDSPGDTEAFF.